These 17 T cell receptor beta chains were all obtained from the same sample, sequenced in a study of blood T cells in healthy people across ages. PCR was performed a second time for roughly 6 to 12 cycles using a sample-barcoded 5' primer and a J-beta primer mix. TCRdb called the 5' RACE reads again in MiXCR, with one record for every CDR3 protein. This sample carries 1.5 million to 2 million distinct CDR3 sequences, around half of them seen once, and the ten largest clones take approximately 2%. The sequenced sample was blood. These receptors came from a woman between 40 and 55 years old in good health.

The V call is TRBV7-3, the J call TRBJ2-3; weak D call: TRBD1 (5 bases). This CDR3 contains 14 residues. Germline values: CDR1 SGHTA, CDR2 FQGTGA. V shed 1 base and J shed 4 bases, with 9 bases lying between them. The CDR3 nucleotides read TGTGCCAGCAGCTTAATGCAGGGCTCAGATACGCAGTATTTT. Translated, it gives CASSLMQGSDTQYF.

This chain connects TRBV20-1 to TRBJ2-5; 9 bases fit TRBD2. Germline assignment: CDR1 DFQATT and CDR2 SNEGSKA (reference sequence). V trimming: 5 bases; J trimming: 0 bases; junction bases outside the gene matches: 4. The CDR3 spans 14 residues. CDR3 loop: CSAPAGGYQETQYF. In nucleotides, the CDR3 is TGCAGTGCTCCCGCGGGGGGGTACCAAGAGACCCAGTACTTC.

The chain carries TRBV12-3 or TRBV12-4 and TRBJ1-2, with a tentative D call TRBD1 (5 bases). The CDR3 spans 14 residues. The germline V and J ends were trimmed by 5 bases and 7 bases, with 17 bases remaining between them. DNA of the CDR3: TGTGCCAGCAGTCAGACAGCGCGTCGCGGTGGCTACACCTTC. Amino acids: CASSQTARRGGYTF.

The V call is TRBV27, the J call TRBJ2-7, with D perhaps assigned TRBD1 or TRBD2 (5 bases each). Germline values: CDR1 MNHEY, CDR2 SMNVEV (reference sequence). V lost 8 bases and J lost 3, with 14 bases in between. The CDR3 has 13 amino acids. CDR3 protein: CASGRTGLYEQYF. The DNA of the CDR3 is TGTGCCAGCGGTCGAACGGGGCTCTACGAGCAGTACTTC.

About this clonotype itself: One end of the junction does not line up with germline, which may come from a read error. This sequence joins TRBV28 and TRBJ2-5; 16 bases align to TRBD2. The germline V gene encodes CDR1 MDHEN and CDR2 SYDVKM. This CDR3 spans 16 amino acids. DNA of the CDR3: TGTGCCAACAGTCCTGGGACTAGCGGGGGGGAAGAGACCCAGTACTTC. Its protein is CANSPGTSGGEETQYF.

V and J are TRBV7-9 and TRBJ1-2; D is ambiguous. CDR1 is SEHNR and CDR2 is FQNEAQ in the germline V gene (reference sequence). V dropped 2 bases and J dropped 2 bases, with 6 bases sitting between them. The CDR3 covers 13 residues. The CDR3 DNA reads TGTGCCAGCAGCTTACTACAGAACTATGGCTACACCTTC. This translates into CASSLLQNYGYTF.

The chain carries TRBV11-1 and TRBJ2-5, with D tentatively TRBD2 (6 bases). CDR1 and CDR2 (germline): SGHAT, FQDESV (reference sequence). Trimming left V 1 base short and J 11 bases short, with 23 bases between. This CDR3 is built from 16 residues. CDR3 amino acids: CASSLVPEGSGNEQYF. In DNA form, the CDR3 reads TGTGCCAGCAGCTTAGTCCCGGAGGGTTCGGGCAATGAGCAGTACTTC. Full variable domain (remainder filled in from reference TRBV11-1 and TRBJ2-5): EAEVAQSPRYKITEKSQAVAFWCDPISGHATLYWYRQILGQGPELLVQFQDESVVDDSQLPKDRFSAERLKGVDSTLKIQPAELGDSAMYLCASSLVPEGSGNEQYFGPGTRLLVL.

This rearrangement joins TRBV4-1 to TRBJ2-5, with D unresolved. The J call is uncertain, as TRBJ2-7 better fits the DNA end. This CDR3 region has 13 residues. In germline, CDR1 is MGHRA, CDR2 YSYEKL. The DNA of the CDR3 is TGCGCCAGCAGCCTCCTAACAGACTACGAGCAGTACTTC. Translated: CASSLLTDYEQYF.

This clonotype was seen once. This chain uses TRBV20-1 with TRBJ2-3; the D is unclear. Trimming took 0 bases from V and 5 from J, leaving 6 bases between them. This CDR3 has 12 amino acids. Germline lookup yields CDR1 DFQATT and CDR2 SNEGSKA (reference sequence). CDR3 sequence (DNA): TGCAGTGCTAGAGATTATAAAGATACGCAGTATTTT. Translation gives CSARDYKDTQYF.

This chain links TRBV7-9 with TRBJ1-4; 9 nucleotides agree with TRBD1. The trim removed 3 bases at V and 7 bases at J, leaving 9 bases unmatched. The CDR3 extends over 16 amino acids. CDR1 SEHNR and CDR2 FQNEAQ come from the germline V gene (reference sequence). CDR3 protein: CASSLARQGVREKLFF. The CDR3 nucleotides read TGTGCCAGCAGCTTGGCGAGACAGGGGGTGCGTGAAAAACTGTTTTTT.

This clonotype was recorded only once. The V and J genes are TRBV6-2 or TRBV6-3 and TRBJ2-7; 10 bases align to TRBD1. Germline loops: CDR1 MNHEY, CDR2 SVGEGT. This CDR3 is built from 15 residues. V trimming: 4 bases; J trimming: 2 bases; junction bases outside the gene matches: 5. The CDR3 DNA reads TGTGCCAGCAGTTTTCGGACAGGGGGGCCCTACGAGCAGTACTTC. Protein sequence: CASSFRTGGPYEQYF.

The V gene is TRBV29-1, the J gene TRBJ2-7, with 9 bases that match TRBD1. This CDR3 has 14 amino acids. Germline V gene lookup returns CDR1 SQVTM and CDR2 ANQGSEA. Trimming cost V 7 bases and J 2 bases; bases outside gene matches: 9. CDR3 amino acids: CSAGQGTPPYEQYF. The CDR3 DNA follows: TGCAGCGCAGGACAGGGGACGCCCCCCTACGAGCAGTACTTC.

This clonotype was detected only once. The rearrangement links TRBV5-4 to TRBJ2-5; weak D call: TRBD2 (6 bases). Trimming stripped 2 bases from V and 2 bases from J, with 10 bases between. Germline V gene sequence: CDR1 SGHNT, CDR2 YYREEE (reference sequence). The CDR3 has 14 amino acids. The CDR3 bases are TGTGCCAGCAGCTTCCGGACTACACAAGAGACCCAGTACTTC. Translated: CASSFRTTQETQYF.

This clonotype was found a few times. The V call is TRBV12-3 or TRBV12-4, the J call TRBJ2-7; the match to TRBD1 covers 11 bases. V was clipped by 1 base and J by 3 bases; unmatched bases: 2. This CDR3 has 15 amino acids. In DNA form, the CDR3 reads TGTGCCAGCAGTTTAGGGGACAGGGGGTACTACGAGCAGTACTTC. This codes for CASSLGDRGYYEQYF.

The V call is TRBV12-3 or TRBV12-4, the J call TRBJ1-2, with 7 bases lining up with TRBD1. The CDR3 sequence is 15 residues long. Trimming at V came to 3 bases and at J to 3 bases, leaving 7 bases not matched to a gene. The CDR3 protein is CASSFGRDSDYGYTF. DNA of the CDR3: TGTGCCAGCAGTTTCGGGAGGGACAGTGACTATGGCTACACCTTC.

A few counts support this clonotype. The chain's CDR3 is CASSSLGVSNQPQHF. As DNA, the CDR3 is TGTGCCAGCAGCTCCCTAGGAGTTAGCAATCAGCCCCAGCATTTT. The J gene is TRBJ1-5, the V gene TRBV6-5; D not resolved. This CDR3 spans 15 amino acids. Germline V gene data show CDR1 as MNHEY and CDR2 as SVGAGI. Trimming stripped 6 bases from V and 0 bases from J, with 12 bases between.

This clonotype showed up just a few times. The chain has TRBV7-2 and TRBJ2-5, with 8 bases lining up with TRBD2. CDR3 length: 16 residues. Germline V gene data show CDR1 as SGHTA and CDR2 as FQGNSA. The V gene end was trimmed by 2 bases and the J gene end by 5 bases; junction bases not matched to a gene: 10. CDR3 sequence reads: CASSLRPAGAGETQYF. CDR3 sequence (DNA): TGTGCCAGCAGCTTAAGGCCAGCGGGGGCTGGGGAGACCCAGTACTTC.